This TCR beta chain stems from a study of CD8+ T cells in alopecia areata. Study-wide results and limits: Patients shared TCRs less clearly than mice did, possibly owing to HLA. With just one nonresponder, it is still uncertain whether baseline CD8+ expansion relates to response.

The treatment is: oral pan-JAK inhibitor, 5-10 mg twice daily. Lesional scalp tissue (obtained by punch biopsy) and peripheral blood were collected from alopecia areata patients. About this clone itself: Its antigen is not identified.

Once RNA had been extracted, it was reverse transcribed into cDNA to act as the sequencing template. Data came from immunoSEQ multiplex PCR; TCRdb stores just in-frame clones and leaves some out. The table includes more than 200,000 clones, approximately 40% detected once. V trimming: 3 bases; J trimming: 4 bases; junction bases outside the gene matches: 11. Looked up from germline, CDR1 is SQVTM and CDR2 is ANQGSEA. The CDR3 extends over 15 amino acids. This material consisted of CD4+ T cells sorted from blood, taken at approximately week 36, from a patient treated with tofacitinib. The chain recombines TRBV29-1 with TRBJ1-1, with TRBD1 identical over 7 bases. This TCR was recovered from a human donor with alopecia areata. The CDR3 region has the DNA TGCAGCGTTGATTACGGGAACAGGGGAAGCACTGAAGCTTTCTTT. The encoded protein is CSVDYGNRGSTEAFF.